These 16 T cell receptor beta chains were sequenced from one sample in a study of radiation and T cells in renal cell carcinoma. The assay was immunoSEQ multiplex PCR, and TCRdb's table has in-frame clones only and misses some. Here the sample spans about 130,000 clones, more than 75% being singletons. Time point here: blood 2 weeks post-SBRT. Documented treatment: 15 Gy SBRT to primary tumor, nephrectomy 4 weeks later. Sequences were derived from blood, sampled from a patient whose treatment included radiotherapy and nephrectomy. These TCRs come from a woman aged 70-85 years with renal cell carcinoma.

This chain connects TRBV7-2 to TRBJ1-6; no clear D gene. The V end was cut by 6 bases, the J end by 11 bases, with 8 bases between. CDR3 length: 11 amino acids. Germline CDR1 and CDR2: SGHTA and FQGNSA. CDR3 sequence reads: CASSRNAPLHF. The CDR3, as DNA: TGTGCCAGCAGTCGGAACGCACCCCTCCACTTT.

The genes are TRBV27 and TRBJ1-2; D is possibly TRBD1 (5 bases). This CDR3 region has 11 residues. The germline gives CDR1 MNHEY, CDR2 SMNVEV (reference sequence). V was cut by 7 bases and J by 5 bases, with 8 bases left in between. The CDR3 bases are TGTGCCAGCACCCAGGGTTATGGCTACACCTTC. It codes for CASTQGYGYTF.

This chain joins TRBV6-6 and TRBJ2-5, with 10 bases identical to TRBD2. The CDR3 is 16 amino acids. The junction had 3 bases not matched to a gene; V was cut back by 1 base and J by 1 base. Germline V gene data show CDR1 as MNHNY and CDR2 as SVGAGI (reference sequence). CDR3 DNA: TGTGCCAGCAGTTACTTAGTAGCGGGGGGCCAAGAGACCCAGTACTTC. This sequence encodes CASSYLVAGGQETQYF.

V gene TRBV19 combines with J gene TRBJ2-5; unclear D gene. The CDR3 loop spans 14 amino acids. Germline V gene data show CDR1 as LNHDA and CDR2 as SQIVND (reference sequence). V shed 1 base and J shed 1 base, with 7 bases lying between them. CDR3 sequence (DNA): TGTGCCAGTAGTATAGGACGGACCCAAGAGACCCAGTACTTC. Its protein product is CASSIGRTQETQYF.

This clone was counted only a few times. The genes are TRBV2 and TRBJ1-2; D is perhaps TRBD1 (5 bases). The germline gives CDR1 SNHLY, CDR2 FYNNEI. This CDR3 contains 11 residues. The V end lost 5 bases, the J end lost 13 bases, and 14 bases lay between the germline ends. The CDR3 DNA follows: TGTGCCAGCAGTATGTTCGGGGCCTTCACCTTC. Residues: CASSMFGAFTF.

The rearrangement uses TRBV28 and TRBJ2-7; 7 nucleotides agree with TRBD2. The CDR3 totals 16 residues. The junction had 14 bases not matched to a gene; V was cut back by 5 bases and J by 4 bases. CDR1 and CDR2 (germline): MDHEN, SYDVKM. CDR3 coding DNA: TGTGCCAGCAGTGGGGGGGTGGGTGAATACGGATACGAGCAGTACTTC. This codes for CASSGGVGEYGYEQYF.

V gene TRBV10-3 combines with J gene TRBJ2-7; no clear D gene. V lost 0 bases and J 0 bases, leaving 6 bases between the germline ends. The CDR3 consists of 14 residues. Germline lookup yields CDR1 ENHRY and CDR2 SYGVKD. The CDR3, as DNA: TGTGCCATCAGTGAGTCAAGAAGCTCCTACGAGCAGTACTTC. Translated, it gives CAISESRSSYEQYF.

The chain employs TRBV6-5 and TRBJ2-5; D possibly corresponds to TRBD1 (5 bases). TRBJ2-7 matches the DNA end more closely, so the J call is doubtful. Germline CDR1 MNHEY, CDR2 SVGAGI. The CDR3 contains 13 residues. CDR3 in DNA: TGTGCCAGCAGTTCGACAGCCCCCTACGAGCAGTACTTC. It encodes CASSSTAPYEQYF.

The chain joins TRBV4-3 to TRBJ2-7; TRBD1 aligns across 7 bases. Germline CDR1 and CDR2: LGHNA and YSLEER. V shed 1 base and J 5 bases; nucleotides not matched to a gene: 8. The CDR3 is 15 residues long. The CDR3 region has the DNA TGCGCCAGCAGCCAAGGGGTAGGGGGCTTCGACGAGCAGTACTTC. It codes for CASSQGVGGFDEQYF.

This chain links TRBV5-5 with TRBJ2-3; 7 nucleotides align to TRBD1. Germline CDR1 reads SGHKS; CDR2 reads YYEKEE (reference sequence). The CDR3 runs to 14 residues. J gave up 1 base and V 4 bases, and 3 bases lay outside the gene matches. The CDR3 protein is CASSLQGGTDTQYF. For the CDR3, the DNA is TGTGCCAGCAGCCTCCAGGGGGGCACAGATACGCAGTATTTT.

The V and J genes are TRBV28 and TRBJ2-1; 10 positions match TRBD2. The germline V gene has CDR1 MDHEN and CDR2 SYDVKM. This CDR3 has 17 amino acids. V shed 2 bases and J 0 bases; nucleotides not matched to a gene: 4. The DNA of the CDR3 is TGTGCCAGCAGTTTACCCGCTAGCGGGGGCTCCTACAATGAGCAGTTCTTC. Translated, it gives CASSLPASGGSYNEQFF.

This chain links TRBV9 with TRBJ2-3; TRBD2 is a possible D gene (7 bases). V lost 0 bases and J lost 3, with 17 bases in between. Germline V gene data show CDR1 as SGDLS and CDR2 as YYNGEE. This CDR3 is built from 17 residues. The CDR3 loop reads CASSVAGGGGPTDTQYF. The CDR3 coding sequence is TGTGCCAGCAGCGTAGCCGGGGGCGGGGGACCAACAGATACGCAGTATTTT.

The chain couples TRBV5-1 to TRBJ2-5, with D possibly TRBD2 on 6 matching bases. Germline assignment: CDR1 SGHRS and CDR2 YFSETQ. V shed 4 bases and J shed 5 bases, with 18 bases lying between them. The CDR3 consists of 15 residues. The CDR3 nucleotides are TGCGCCAGCAGCCGGGGGTTCGGAGTGGATGAGACCCAGTACTTC. Protein sequence: CASSRGFGVDETQYF.

The V and J genes are TRBV5-1 and TRBJ1-2; TRBD1 aligns across 7 bases. Germline V CDR1 and CDR2: SGHRS, YFSETQ. The CDR3 is 14 amino acids. Unmatched junction bases numbered 2, after V lost 0 bases and J lost 3 bases. The CDR3 DNA follows: TGCGCCAGCAGCTTGGCCACAGGGGACTATGGCTACACCTTC. It specifies CASSLATGDYGYTF.

CDR3 sequence (DNA): TGTGCCAGCACCCCGGGACAGGGCAATTCACCCCTCCACTTT. The encoded protein is CASTPGQGNSPLHF. The V gene is TRBV28, the J gene TRBJ1-6; TRBD1 aligns across 9 bases. The CDR3 consists of 14 residues. CDR1 is MDHEN, CDR2 SYDVKM, per germline. J was trimmed by 7 bases and V by 7 bases; bases with no gene match: 5. The variable domain in full, with the rest retrieved from reference TRBV28 and TRBJ1-6, is DVKVTQSSRYLVKRTGEKVFLECVQDMDHENMFWYRQDPGLGLRLIYFSYDVKMKEKGDIPEGYSVSREKKERFSLILESASTNQTSMYLCASTPGQGNSPLHFGNGTRLTVT.

The CDR3 protein is CASSQDGPPDRGNSGYTF. The CDR3, as DNA: TGCGCCAGCAGCCAAGATGGTCCCCCAGACAGGGGGAATAGCGGCTACACCTTC. The chain couples TRBV4-1 to TRBJ1-2; 9 nucleotides line up with TRBD1. V was pared by 0 bases and J by 8 bases, with 16 bases of the junction left unmatched. The CDR3 loop spans 18 amino acids. The germline V gene encodes CDR1 MGHRA and CDR2 YSYEKL.